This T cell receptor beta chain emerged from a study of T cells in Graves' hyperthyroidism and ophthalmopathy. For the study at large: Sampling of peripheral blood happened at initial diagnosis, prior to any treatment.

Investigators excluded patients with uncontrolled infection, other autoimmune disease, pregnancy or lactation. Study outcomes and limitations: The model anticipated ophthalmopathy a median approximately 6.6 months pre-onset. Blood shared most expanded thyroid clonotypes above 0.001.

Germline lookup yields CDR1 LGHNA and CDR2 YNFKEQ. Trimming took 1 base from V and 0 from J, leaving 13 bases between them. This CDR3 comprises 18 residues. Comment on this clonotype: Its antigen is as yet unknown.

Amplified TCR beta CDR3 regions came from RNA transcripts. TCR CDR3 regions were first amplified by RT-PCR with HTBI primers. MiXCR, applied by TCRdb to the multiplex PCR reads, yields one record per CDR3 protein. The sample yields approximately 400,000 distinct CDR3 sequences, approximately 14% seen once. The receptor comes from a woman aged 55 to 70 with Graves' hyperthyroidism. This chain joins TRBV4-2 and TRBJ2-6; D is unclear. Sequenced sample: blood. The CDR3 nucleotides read TGTGCCAGCAGCCAAGCTGGTGGGCGGAGCTCTGGGGCCAACGTCCTGACTTTC. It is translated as CASSQAGGRSSGANVLTF.